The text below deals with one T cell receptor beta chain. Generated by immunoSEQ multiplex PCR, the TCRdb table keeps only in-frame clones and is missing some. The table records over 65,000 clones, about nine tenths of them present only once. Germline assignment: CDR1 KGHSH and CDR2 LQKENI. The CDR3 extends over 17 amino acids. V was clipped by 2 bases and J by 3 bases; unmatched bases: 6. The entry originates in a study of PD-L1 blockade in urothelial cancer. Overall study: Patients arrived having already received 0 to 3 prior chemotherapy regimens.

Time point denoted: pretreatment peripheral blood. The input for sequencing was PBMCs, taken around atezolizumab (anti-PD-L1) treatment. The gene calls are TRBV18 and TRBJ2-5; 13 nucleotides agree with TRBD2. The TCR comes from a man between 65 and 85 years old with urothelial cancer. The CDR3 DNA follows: TGTGCCAGCTCACCAATTTCCGGGACTAGCGGGAAAGAGACCCAGTACTTC. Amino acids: CASSPISGTSGKETQYF.